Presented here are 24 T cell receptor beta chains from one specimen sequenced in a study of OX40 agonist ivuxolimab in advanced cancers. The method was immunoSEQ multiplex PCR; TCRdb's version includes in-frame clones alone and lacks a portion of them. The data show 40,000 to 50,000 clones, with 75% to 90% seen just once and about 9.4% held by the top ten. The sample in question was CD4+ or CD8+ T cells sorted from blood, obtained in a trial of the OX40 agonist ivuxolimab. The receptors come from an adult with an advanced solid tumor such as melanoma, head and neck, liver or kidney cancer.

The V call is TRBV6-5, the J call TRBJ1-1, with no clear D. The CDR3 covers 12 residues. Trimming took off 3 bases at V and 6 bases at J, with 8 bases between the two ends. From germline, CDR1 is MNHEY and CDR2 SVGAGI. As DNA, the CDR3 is TGTGCCAGCAGTTATTCTGGCCCTGAAGCTTTCTTT. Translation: CASSYSGPEAFF.

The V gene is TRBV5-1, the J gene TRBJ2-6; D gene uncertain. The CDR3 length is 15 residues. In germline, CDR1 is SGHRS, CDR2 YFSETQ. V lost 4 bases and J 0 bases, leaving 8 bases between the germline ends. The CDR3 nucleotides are TGCGCCAGCAGCCCCACGGGCTCTGGGGCCAACGTCCTGACTTTC. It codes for CASSPTGSGANVLTF.

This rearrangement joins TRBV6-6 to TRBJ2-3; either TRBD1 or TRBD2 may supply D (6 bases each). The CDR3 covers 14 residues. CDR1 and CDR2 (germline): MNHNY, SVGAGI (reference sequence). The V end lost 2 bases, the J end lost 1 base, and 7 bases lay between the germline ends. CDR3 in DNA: TGTGCCAGCAGTTACAGGGGGGGCACAGATACGCAGTATTTT. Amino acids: CASSYRGGTDTQYF.

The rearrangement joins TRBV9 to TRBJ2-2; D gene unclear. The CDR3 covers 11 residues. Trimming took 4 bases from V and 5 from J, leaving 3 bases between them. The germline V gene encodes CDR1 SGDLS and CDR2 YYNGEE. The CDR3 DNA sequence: TGTGCCAGCAGCCGTACCGGGGAGCTGTTTTTT. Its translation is CASSRTGELFF.

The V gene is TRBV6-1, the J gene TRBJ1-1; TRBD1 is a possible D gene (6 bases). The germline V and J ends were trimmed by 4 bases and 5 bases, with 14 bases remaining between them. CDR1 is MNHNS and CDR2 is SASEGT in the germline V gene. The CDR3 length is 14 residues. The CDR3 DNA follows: TGTGCCAGCAGTGGGGGGGCGTTTGGGACTGAAGCTTTCTTT. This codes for CASSGGAFGTEAFF.

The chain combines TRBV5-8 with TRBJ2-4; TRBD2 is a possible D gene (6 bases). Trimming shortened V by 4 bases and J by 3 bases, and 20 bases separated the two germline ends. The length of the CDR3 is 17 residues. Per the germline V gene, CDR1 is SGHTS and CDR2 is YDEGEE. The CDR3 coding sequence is TGTGCCAGCAGCCGGGATGGCGGGAAGTTTGTCAAAAACATTCAGTACTTC. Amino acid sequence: CASSRDGGKFVKNIQYF.

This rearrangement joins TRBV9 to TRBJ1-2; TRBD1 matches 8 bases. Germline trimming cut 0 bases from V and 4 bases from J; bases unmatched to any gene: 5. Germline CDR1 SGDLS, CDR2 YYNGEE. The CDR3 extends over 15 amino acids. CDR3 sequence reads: CASSVDGTGTYGYTF. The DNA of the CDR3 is TGTGCCAGCAGCGTAGATGGGACAGGCACCTATGGCTACACCTTC.

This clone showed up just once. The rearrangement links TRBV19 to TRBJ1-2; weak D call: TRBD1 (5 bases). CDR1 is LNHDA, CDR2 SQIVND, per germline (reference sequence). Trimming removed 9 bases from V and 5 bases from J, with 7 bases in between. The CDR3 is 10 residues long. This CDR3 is CARGVYGYTF. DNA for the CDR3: TGTGCCAGGGGGGTTTATGGCTACACCTTC.

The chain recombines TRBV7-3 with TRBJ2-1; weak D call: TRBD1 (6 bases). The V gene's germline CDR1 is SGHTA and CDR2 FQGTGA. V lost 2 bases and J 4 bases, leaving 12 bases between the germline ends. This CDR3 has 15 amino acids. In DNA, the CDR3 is TGTGCCAGCAGCTTACCAGGGGCTAGGTACAATGAGCAGTTCTTC. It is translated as CASSLPGARYNEQFF.

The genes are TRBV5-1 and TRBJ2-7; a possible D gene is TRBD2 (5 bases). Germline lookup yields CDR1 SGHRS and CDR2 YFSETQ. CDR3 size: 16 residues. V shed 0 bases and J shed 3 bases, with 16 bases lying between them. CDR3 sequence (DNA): TGCGCCAGCAGCTTGGGACCACTCGGGGTAGGCTACGAGCAGTACTTC. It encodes CASSLGPLGVGYEQYF.

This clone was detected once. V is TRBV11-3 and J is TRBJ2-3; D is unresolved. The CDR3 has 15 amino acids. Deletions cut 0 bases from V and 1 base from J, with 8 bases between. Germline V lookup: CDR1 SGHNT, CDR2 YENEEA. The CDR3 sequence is CASSLEASRTDTQYF. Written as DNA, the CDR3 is TGTGCCAGCAGCTTAGAGGCCAGCCGCACAGATACGCAGTATTTT. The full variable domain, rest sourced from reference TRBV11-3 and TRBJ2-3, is EAGVVQSPRYKIIEKKQPVAFWCNPISGHNTLYWYLQNLGQGPELLIRYENEEAVDDSQLPKDRFSAERLKGVDSTLKIQPAELGDSAVYLCASSLEASRTDTQYFGPGTRLTVL.

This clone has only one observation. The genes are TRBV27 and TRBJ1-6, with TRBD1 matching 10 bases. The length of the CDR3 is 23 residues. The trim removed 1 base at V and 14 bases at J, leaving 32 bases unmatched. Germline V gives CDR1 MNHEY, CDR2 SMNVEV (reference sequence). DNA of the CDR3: TGTGCCAGCAGTTTATTCGTTGTTGGAGGTTCCAACACCCCTCGACAGGGGGCCTCGACCCTCCACTTT. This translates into CASSLFVVGGSNTPRQGASTLHF.

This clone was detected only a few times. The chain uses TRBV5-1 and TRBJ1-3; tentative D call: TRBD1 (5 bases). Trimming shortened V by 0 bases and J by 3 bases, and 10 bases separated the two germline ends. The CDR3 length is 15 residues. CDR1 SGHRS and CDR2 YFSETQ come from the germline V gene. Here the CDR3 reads CASSLGRQLGNTIYF. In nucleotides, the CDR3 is TGCGCCAGCAGCTTGGGGAGACAGCTTGGAAACACCATATATTTT.

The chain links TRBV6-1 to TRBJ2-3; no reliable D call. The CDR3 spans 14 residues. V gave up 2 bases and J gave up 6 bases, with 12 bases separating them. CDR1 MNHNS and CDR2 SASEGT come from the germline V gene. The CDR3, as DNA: TGTGCCAGCAGTGAATTCTCCGAGGTTGATACGCAGTATTTT. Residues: CASSEFSEVDTQYF.

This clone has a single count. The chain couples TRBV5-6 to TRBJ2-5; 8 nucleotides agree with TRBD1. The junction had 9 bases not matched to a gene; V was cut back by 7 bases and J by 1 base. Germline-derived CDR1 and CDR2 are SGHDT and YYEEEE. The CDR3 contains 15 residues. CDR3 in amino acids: CASYWAGGPQETQYF. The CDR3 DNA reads TGTGCCAGCTACTGGGCAGGGGGCCCCCAAGAGACCCAGTACTTC.

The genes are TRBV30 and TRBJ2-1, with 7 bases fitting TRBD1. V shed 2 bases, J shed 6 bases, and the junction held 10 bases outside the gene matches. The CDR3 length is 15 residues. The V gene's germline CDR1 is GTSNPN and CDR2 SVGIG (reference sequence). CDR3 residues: CAWSRTGLGPNEQFF. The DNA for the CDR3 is TGTGCCTGGAGTCGGACAGGCCTTGGACCCAATGAGCAGTTCTTC.

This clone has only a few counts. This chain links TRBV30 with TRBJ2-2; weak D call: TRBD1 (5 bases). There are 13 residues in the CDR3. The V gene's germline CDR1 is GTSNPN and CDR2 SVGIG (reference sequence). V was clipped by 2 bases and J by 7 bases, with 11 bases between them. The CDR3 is CAWSPLQGGELFF. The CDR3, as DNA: TGTGCCTGGAGTCCACTCCAGGGCGGGGAGCTGTTTTTT.

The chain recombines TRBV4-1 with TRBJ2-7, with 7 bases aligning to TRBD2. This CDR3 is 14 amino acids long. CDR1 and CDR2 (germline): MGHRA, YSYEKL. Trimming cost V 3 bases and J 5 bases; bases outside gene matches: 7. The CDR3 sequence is CASSQGGVFHEQYF. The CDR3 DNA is TGCGCCAGCAGCCAGGGGGGGGTCTTCCACGAGCAGTACTTC.

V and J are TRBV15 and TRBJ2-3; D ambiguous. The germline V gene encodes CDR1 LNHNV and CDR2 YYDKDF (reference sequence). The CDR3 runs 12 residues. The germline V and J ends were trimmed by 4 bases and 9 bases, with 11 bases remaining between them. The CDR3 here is CATSTRLATQYF. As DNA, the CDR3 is TGTGCCACCAGCACAAGACTCGCCACGCAGTATTTT.

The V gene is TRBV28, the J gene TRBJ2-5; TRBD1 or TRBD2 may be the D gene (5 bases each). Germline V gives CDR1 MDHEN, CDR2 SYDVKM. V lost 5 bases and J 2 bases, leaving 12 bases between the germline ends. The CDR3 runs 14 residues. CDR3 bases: TGTGCCAGCAGTCAGGGACCTAAACAAGAGACCCAGTACTTC. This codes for CASSQGPKQETQYF.

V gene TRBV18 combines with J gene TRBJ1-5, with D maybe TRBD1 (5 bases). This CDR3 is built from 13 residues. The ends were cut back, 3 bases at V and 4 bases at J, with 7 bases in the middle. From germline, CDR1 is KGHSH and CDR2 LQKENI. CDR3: CASSPTENQPQHF. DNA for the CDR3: TGTGCCAGCTCACCGACAGAAAATCAGCCCCAGCATTTT.

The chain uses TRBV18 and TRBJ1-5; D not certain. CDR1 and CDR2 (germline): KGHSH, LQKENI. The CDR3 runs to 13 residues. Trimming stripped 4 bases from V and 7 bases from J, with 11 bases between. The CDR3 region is CASSRDKLQPQHF. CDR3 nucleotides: TGTGCCAGCTCACGAGACAAGTTGCAGCCCCAGCATTTT.

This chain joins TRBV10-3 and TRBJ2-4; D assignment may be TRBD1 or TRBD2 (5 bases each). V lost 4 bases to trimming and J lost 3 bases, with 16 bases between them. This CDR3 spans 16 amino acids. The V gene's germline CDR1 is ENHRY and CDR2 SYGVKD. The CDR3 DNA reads TGTGCCATCAGTGGGGGGAAGGAAGGAGACAAAAACATTCAGTACTTC. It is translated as CAISGGKEGDKNIQYF.

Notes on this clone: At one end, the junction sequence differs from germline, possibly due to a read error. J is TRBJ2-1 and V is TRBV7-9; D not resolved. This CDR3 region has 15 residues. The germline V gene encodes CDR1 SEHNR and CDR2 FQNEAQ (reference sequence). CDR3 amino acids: CASRLEVTLDNEQFF. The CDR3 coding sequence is TGTGCCAGCAGATTAGAGGTTACCCTGGACAATGAGCAGTTCTTC.